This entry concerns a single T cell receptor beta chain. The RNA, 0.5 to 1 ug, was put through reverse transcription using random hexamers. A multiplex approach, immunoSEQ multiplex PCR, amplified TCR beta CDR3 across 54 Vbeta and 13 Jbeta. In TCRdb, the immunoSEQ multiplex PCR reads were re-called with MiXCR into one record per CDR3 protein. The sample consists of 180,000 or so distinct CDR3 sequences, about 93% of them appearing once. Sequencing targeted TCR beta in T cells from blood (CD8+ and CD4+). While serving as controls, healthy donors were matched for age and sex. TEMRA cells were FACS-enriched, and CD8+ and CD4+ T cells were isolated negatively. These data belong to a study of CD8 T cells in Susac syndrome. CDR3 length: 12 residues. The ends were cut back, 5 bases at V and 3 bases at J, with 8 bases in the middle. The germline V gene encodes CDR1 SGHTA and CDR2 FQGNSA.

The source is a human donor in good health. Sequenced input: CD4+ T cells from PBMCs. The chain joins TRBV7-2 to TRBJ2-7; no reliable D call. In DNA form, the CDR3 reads TGTGCCAGCAGCAACCCAGGCTACGAGCAGTACTTC. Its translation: CASSNPGYEQYF.